Shown below are 30 T cell receptor beta chains from a single sample sequenced in a study of beta chain features in type 1 diabetes (dated by TCRdb to the late 2010s). Libraries were built with the immunoSEQ multiplex PCR assay. The entire amount of isolated RNA was reverse transcribed using the High Capacity cDNA Reverse Transcription Kit, so the sequenced TCRB transcripts were expressed ones. In TCRdb, the immuneACCESS table is reduced to in-frame sequences with V and J assigned. These tables do not hold every clone; where another copy was compared, an unresolved V gene accounts for under half, and the others remain unexplained. The sample data list about 450,000 clones, and about an eighth of these were observed just once. 0.045% to 0.06% of the sample belongs to the ten largest clones. Sequencing was done on a sample of naive CD4+ T cells from blood. According to the study, the label for this sample's cell subset or site signals: true naive CD4+ T cells. Receptor source: a woman aged 18 to 35 in good health.

The chain joins TRBV5-1 to TRBJ2-1, with TRBD1 identical over 8 bases. V was pared by 4 bases and J by 6 bases, with 3 bases of the junction left unmatched. The CDR3 extends over 13 amino acids. Germline assignment: CDR1 SGHRS and CDR2 YFSETQ. The CDR3 DNA reads TGCGCCAGCAGCAATACAGGGGGCAATGAGCAGTTCTTC. Residues: CASSNTGGNEQFF. Together with reference TRBV5-1 and TRBJ2-1, the CDR3 gives the full variable domain: KAGVTQTPRYLIKTRGQQVTLSCSPISGHRSVSWYQQTPGQGLQFLFEYFSETQRNKGNFPGRFSGRQFSNSRSEMNVSTLELGDSALYLCASSNTGGNEQFFGPGTRLTVL.

The V call is TRBV28, the J call TRBJ2-7; D is unclear. CDR3 length: 15 amino acids. The ends were cut back, 6 bases at V and 0 bases at J, with 15 bases in the middle. Germline V gene lookup returns CDR1 MDHEN and CDR2 SYDVKM. The CDR3: CASRPRTSPSYEQYV. CDR3 DNA sequence: TGTGCCAGCAGACCTCGGACGTCCCCCTCCTACGAGCAGTACGTC.

This clone appeared a few times. This rearrangement joins TRBV30 to TRBJ1-2; D remains ambiguous. This CDR3 spans 14 amino acids. The V end was cut by 2 bases, the J end by 2 bases, with 12 bases between. Germline CDR1 reads GTSNPN; CDR2 reads SVGIG (reference sequence). The CDR3 DNA is TGTGCCTGGAGTCCCAGGAGGGTCAACTATGGCTACACCTTC. Translated, it gives CAWSPRRVNYGYTF.

This clone was observed a handful of times. Other DNA sequences in the sample encode the same CDR3. The CDR3 coding sequence is TGTGCCAGCTCAACTAGCACAGATACGCAGTATTTT. Its translation is CASSTSTDTQYF. The chain recombines TRBV18 with TRBJ2-3; D remains ambiguous. The CDR3 spans 12 residues. Germline V gene data show CDR1 as KGHSH and CDR2 as LQKENI. Trimming stripped 5 bases from V and 0 bases from J, with 3 bases between.

The chain uses TRBV7-9 and TRBJ2-7; 7 bases match TRBD1. The CDR3 is made up of 14 amino acids. CDR1 is SEHNR and CDR2 is FQNEAQ in the germline V gene (reference sequence). V shed 5 bases and J 3 bases; nucleotides not matched to a gene: 7. In DNA, the CDR3 is TGTGCCAGCAGCCACCATAGGACAGGCTACGAGCAGTACTTC. Amino acids: CASSHHRTGYEQYF.

This sequence joins TRBV29-1 and TRBJ2-2; no firm D call. Germline V CDR1 and CDR2: SQVTM, ANQGSEA. This CDR3 is built from 14 residues. The ends were cut back, 7 bases at V and 1 base at J, with 13 bases in the middle. CDR3 region: CSGAPNGNTGELFF. The CDR3 nucleotides read TGCAGCGGTGCACCCAACGGGAACACCGGGGAGCTGTTTTTT.

The J gene is TRBJ2-3, the V gene TRBV28, with 11 bases that match TRBD2. The V gene end was trimmed by 7 bases and the J gene end by 4 bases; junction bases not matched to a gene: 10. The CDR3 spans 16 residues. Germline assignment: CDR1 MDHEN and CDR2 SYDVKM. This CDR3 is CASIPALAGGPDTQYF. CDR3 bases: TGTGCCAGCATCCCCGCGCTAGCGGGGGGACCAGATACGCAGTATTTT.

This clone was found a few times. The CDR3 sequence: CAIRSDRGGYGYTF. CDR3 sequence (DNA): TGTGCCATCCGATCCGACAGGGGTGGCTATGGCTACACCTTC. The chain links TRBV10-3 to TRBJ1-2; 8 nucleotides match TRBD1. The CDR3 is made up of 14 amino acids. J gave up 4 bases and V 8 bases, and 9 bases lay outside the gene matches. The germline gives CDR1 ENHRY, CDR2 SYGVKD.

This clone was seen more than once but under ten times. V is TRBV29-1 and J is TRBJ2-3; maybe TRBD1 (5 bases). With 4 bases removed from V and 6 bases from J, the gap between germline ends came to 17 bases. CDR1 and CDR2 from the germline V gene are SQVTM and ANQGSEA. This CDR3 has 14 amino acids. DNA for the CDR3: TGCAGCGTTGCTCTGGGGCAGGGTGGTGATACGCAGTATTTT. Translating gives CSVALGQGGDTQYF.

This clone was counted between two and nine times. The chain links TRBV5-1 to TRBJ1-4; weak D call: TRBD1 (5 bases). V was trimmed by 4 bases and J by 5 bases, leaving 9 bases between them. The CDR3 loop spans 13 amino acids. Germline V gene lookup returns CDR1 SGHRS and CDR2 YFSETQ. The CDR3 loop reads CASSRDRNEKLFF. The DNA of the CDR3 is TGCGCCAGCAGCCGGGACCGAAATGAAAAACTGTTTTTT.

The J gene is TRBJ1-3, the V gene TRBV6-6; the D gene is possibly TRBD1 (6 bases). This CDR3 comprises 16 residues. Germline V gene sequence: CDR1 MNHNY, CDR2 SVGAGI (reference sequence). Trimming left V 6 bases short and J 0 bases short, with 15 bases between. CDR3 nucleotide sequence: TGTGCCAGCAGCTCTGGAGAGGGGGGCTCTGGAAACACCATATATTTT. Protein: CASSSGEGGSGNTIYF.

This chain uses TRBV7-7 with TRBJ2-3; 9 positions agree with TRBD1. CDR3 length equals 15 residues. The germline CDR1 and CDR2 sequences are SSHAT and FNYEAQ (reference sequence). Losses at the gene ends were 5 bases for V and 4 bases for J; bases not matched to a gene: 7. CDR3 protein: CASSPQGQGADTQYF. CDR3 DNA sequence: TGTGCCAGCAGCCCCCAGGGACAGGGAGCAGATACGCAGTATTTT.

The chain carries TRBV9 and TRBJ2-3, with D possibly matching TRBD2 (5 bases). Trimming shortened V by 0 bases and J by 2 bases, and 10 bases separated the two germline ends. Germline V gene data show CDR1 as SGDLS and CDR2 as YYNGEE. This CDR3 is 15 amino acids long. The CDR3 is CASSVGGGFTDTQYF. The CDR3 DNA reads as TGTGCCAGCAGCGTAGGAGGCGGGTTCACAGATACGCAGTATTTT.

The chain recombines TRBV9 with TRBJ2-5; 8 bases match TRBD2. This CDR3 spans 14 amino acids. Trimming cost V 2 bases and J 3 bases; bases outside gene matches: 3. Germline CDR1 reads SGDLS; CDR2 reads YYNGEE. Here the CDR3 reads CASSVGLGKETQYF. CDR3 sequence (DNA): TGTGCCAGCAGCGTGGGACTAGGAAAAGAGACCCAGTACTTC.

The rearrangement uses TRBV5-6 and TRBJ2-3; D uncertain. Germline lookup yields CDR1 SGHDT and CDR2 YYEEEE. Between the trimmed V and J ends, which lost 4 bases and 4 bases, there was a span of 16 bases. The CDR3 contains 15 residues. The CDR3 protein is CASSQEKTKADTQYF. In DNA, the CDR3 is TGTGCCAGCAGCCAGGAAAAGACCAAGGCAGATACGCAGTATTTT.

This clone was counted only a few times. This chain uses TRBV28 with TRBJ1-2, with 7 positions matching TRBD1. The CDR3 totals 13 residues. With V trimmed by 10 bases and J by 7 bases, 12 bases remained unmatched. Germline loops: CDR1 MDHEN, CDR2 SYDVKM. The CDR3 is CAIRRDSRLGYTF. The CDR3 DNA is TGTGCCATCCGTCGGGACAGCCGCCTTGGCTACACCTTC.

The chain has TRBV2 and TRBJ2-4; the D gene is possibly TRBD1 (6 bases). Germline lookup yields CDR1 SNHLY and CDR2 FYNNEI. The germline V and J ends were trimmed by 6 bases and 5 bases, with 11 bases remaining between them. This CDR3 has 13 amino acids. The DNA of the CDR3 is TGTGCCAGCAGCGATACAGGGCAAAACATTCAGTACTTC. Amino acids: CASSDTGQNIQYF.

The table lists this clone with a few counts. This rearrangement joins TRBV6-1 to TRBJ2-1, with TRBD2 matching 9 bases. This CDR3 spans 13 amino acids. The germline gives CDR1 MNHNS, CDR2 SASEGT. Trimming cost V 5 bases and J 8 bases; bases outside gene matches: 4. The DNA of the CDR3 is TGTGCCAGCAGTAGAAGGACTAGCGATGAGCAGTTCTTC. Translating gives CASSRRTSDEQFF.

The chain is built from TRBV7-2 and TRBJ2-5; the D gene could be TRBD1 or TRBD2 (5 bases each). Germline loops: CDR1 SGHTA, CDR2 FQGNSA. V was shortened by 9 bases and J by 1 base, with 12 bases between the two germline ends. This CDR3 region has 13 residues. The CDR3 region is CASRGGIQETQYF. CDR3 nucleotides: TGTGCCAGTCGGGGCGGAATCCAAGAGACCCAGTACTTC.

The chain combines TRBV29-1 with TRBJ1-1, with unresolved D. This CDR3 spans 13 amino acids. The V gene's germline CDR1 is SQVTM and CDR2 ANQGSEA. V lost 7 bases to trimming and J lost 0 bases, with 12 bases between them. Here the CDR3 DNA reads TGCAGCGCTGTCCGGGAAATGAACACTGAAGCTTTCTTT. This encodes CSAVREMNTEAFF.

Only a few counts were recorded for this clone. The V and J genes are TRBV6-6 and TRBJ2-2; 10 nucleotides match TRBD1. CDR1 is MNHNY, CDR2 SVGAGI, per germline (reference sequence). The CDR3 covers 14 residues. V dropped 10 bases and J dropped 6; count of bases not matched to a gene: 8. The CDR3 sequence: CAIYAGTGAGELFF. The CDR3 DNA reads TGTGCCATCTACGCCGGGACAGGGGCCGGGGAGCTGTTTTTT.

Regarding this clone: Other DNA sequences in the same sample also yield this CDR3. This chain uses TRBV9 with TRBJ1-6; D is uncertain. CDR3 size: 14 residues. Between the trimmed V and J ends, which lost 0 bases and 7 bases, there was a span of 8 bases. Germline values: CDR1 SGDLS, CDR2 YYNGEE. The CDR3 coding sequence is TGTGCCAGCAGCGTAGAGTCCCGAAATTCACCCCTCCACTTT. It translates to CASSVESRNSPLHF.

In this sample, this clone turned up a few times. The rearrangement links TRBV30 to TRBJ2-7; D tentatively fits TRBD1 or TRBD2 (5 bases each). Germline loops: CDR1 GTSNPN, CDR2 SVGIG (reference sequence). The CDR3 has 15 residues. V lost 2 bases to trimming and J lost 3 bases, with 17 bases between them. The CDR3 bases are TGTGCCTGGAGTTGGGGAGACAGACCTAACTACGAGCAGTACTTC. This encodes CAWSWGDRPNYEQYF.

Points on this clone: Distinct nucleotide sequences in the sample also encode this CDR3. V and J are TRBV6-5 and TRBJ2-5; 7 bases are shared with TRBD1. In germline, CDR1 is MNHEY, CDR2 SVGAGI. This CDR3 has 13 amino acids. The V segment lost 6 bases and the J segment 5 bases; nucleotides outside the gene matches: 6. The CDR3 loop reads CASRPGGRETQYF. CDR3 nucleotide sequence: TGTGCCAGCAGGCCAGGGGGTCGGGAGACCCAGTACTTC.

The chain has TRBV7-3 and TRBJ1-1; D uncertain. Trimming left V 2 bases short and J 1 base short, with 8 bases between. In germline, CDR1 is SGHTA, CDR2 FQGTGA. CDR3 length: 14 residues. The CDR3 DNA sequence: TGTGCCAGCAGCTTAGTTCCAGGGAACACTGAAGCTTTCTTT. It encodes CASSLVPGNTEAFF. Supplemented by reference TRBV7-3 and TRBJ1-1, the full variable domain reads GAGVSQTPSNKVTEKGKYVELRCDPISGHTALYWYRQSLGQGPEFLIYFQGTGAADDSGLPNDRFFAVRPEGSVSTLKIQRTERGDSAVYLCASSLVPGNTEAFFGQGTRLTVV.

The table lists this clone with a count of one. The chain is built from TRBV7-9 and TRBJ2-6; D remains ambiguous. The germline V and J ends were trimmed by 7 bases and 0 bases, with 7 bases remaining between them. Germline V lookup: CDR1 SEHNR, CDR2 FQNEAQ (reference sequence). The CDR3 length is 14 residues. Written as DNA, the CDR3 is TGTGCCAGCAACTTTAACTCTGGGGCCAACGTCCTGACTTTC. Translating it yields CASNFNSGANVLTF.

The sample holds a few counts of this clone. The chain couples TRBV27 to TRBJ2-7; possible D gene TRBD1, 6 bases. V was clipped by 5 bases and J by 5 bases, with 16 bases between them. CDR1 and CDR2 (germline): MNHEY, SMNVEV (reference sequence). CDR3 length: 14 amino acids. This CDR3 is CASSVNRASHEQYV. In DNA form, the CDR3 reads TGTGCCAGCAGTGTTAACAGGGCAAGCCACGAGCAGTACGTC.

There are many counts of this clone. The genes are TRBV29-1 and TRBJ2-7, with D perhaps TRBD2 (5 bases). The CDR3 spans 14 residues. CDR1 is SQVTM and CDR2 is ANQGSEA in the germline V gene. The V gene lost 1 base and the J gene lost 0 bases, with 10 bases spanning the gap. CDR3 DNA: TGCAGCGTTGAAGTTTCGGGGAGCTCCTACGAGCAGTACTTC. This sequence encodes CSVEVSGSSYEQYF.

J is TRBJ2-1 and V is TRBV5-6, with a possible D match to TRBD1 (6 bases). Germline values: CDR1 SGHDT, CDR2 YYEEEE. The CDR3 runs 15 residues. The V end lost 7 bases, the J end lost 6 bases, and 20 bases lay between the germline ends. The CDR3 DNA sequence: TGTGCCAGCCGATTTGACAGGATAGGAACCAATGAGCAGTTCTTC. It yields the protein CASRFDRIGTNEQFF.

This chain links TRBV7-2 with TRBJ1-2; 8 positions match TRBD1. Germline values: CDR1 SGHTA, CDR2 FQGNSA. The CDR3 has 15 residues. V lost 5 bases, J lost 2 bases, and 7 bases stayed unmatched. The CDR3 here is CASSRSGQGNYGYTF. DNA of the CDR3: TGTGCCAGCAGCCGATCTGGACAGGGCAACTATGGCTACACCTTC.